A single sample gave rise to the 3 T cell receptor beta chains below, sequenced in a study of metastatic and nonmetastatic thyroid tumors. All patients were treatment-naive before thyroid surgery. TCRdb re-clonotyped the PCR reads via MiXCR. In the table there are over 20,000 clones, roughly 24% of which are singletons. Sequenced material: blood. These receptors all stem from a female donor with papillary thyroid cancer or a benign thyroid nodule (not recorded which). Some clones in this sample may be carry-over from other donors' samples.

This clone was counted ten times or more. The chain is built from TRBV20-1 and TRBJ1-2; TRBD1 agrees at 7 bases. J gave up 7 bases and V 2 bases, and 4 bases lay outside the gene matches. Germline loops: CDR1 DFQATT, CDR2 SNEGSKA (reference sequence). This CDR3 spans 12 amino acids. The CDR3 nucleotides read TGCAGTGCTAGAACCCCAGGGGGTGGCTACACCTTC. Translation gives CSARTPGGGYTF.

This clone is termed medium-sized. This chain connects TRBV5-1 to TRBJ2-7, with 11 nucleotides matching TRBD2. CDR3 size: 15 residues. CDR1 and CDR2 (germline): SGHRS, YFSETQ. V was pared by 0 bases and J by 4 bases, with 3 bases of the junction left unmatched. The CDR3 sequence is CASSLVGLAEYEQYF. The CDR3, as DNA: TGCGCCAGCAGCTTGGTGGGACTAGCGGAATACGAGCAGTACTTC.

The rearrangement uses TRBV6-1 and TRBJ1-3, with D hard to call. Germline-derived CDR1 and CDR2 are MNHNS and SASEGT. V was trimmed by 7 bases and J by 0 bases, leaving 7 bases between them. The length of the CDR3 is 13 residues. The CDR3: CASKESSGNTIYF. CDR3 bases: TGTGCCAGCAAGGAGAGCTCTGGAAACACCATATATTTT.